This TCR beta chain was documented in a study of beta chain features in type 1 diabetes. Findings of the study overall: Patients with Type 1 diabetes showed moderately but significantly shorter TCRB CDR3s in all four CD4+ subsets.

Details on this clone: Its antigen is unknown.

The collection from each donor was one heparinised blood draw averaging about 116 mL. cDNA synthesis used the whole RNA isolate, giving expressed TCRB sequences. Repertoires were generated with immunoSEQ multiplex PCR, while TCRdb's copy carries only in-frame clones and drops some. The table has roughly 150,000 clones, approximately 62% seen once. The CDR3 is made up of 16 amino acids. V lost 5 bases to trimming and J lost 3 bases; unmatched junction nucleotides: 10. Per the germline V gene, CDR1 is PRHDT and CDR2 is FYEKMQ (reference sequence). The source of this sequence is a man aged 25 to 40 with type 1 diabetes. The source material was naive CD4+ T cells from blood. The rearrangement uses TRBV13 and TRBJ2-3; 8 nucleotides line up with TRBD2. The CDR3 DNA reads TGTGCCAGCAGCCACCGGACTAGCAGTAGGACAGATACGCAGTATTTT. This sequence encodes CASSHRTSSRTDTQYF.